Each of the 31 T cell receptor beta chains below was sequenced from the same sample in a study of T cell changes during pregnancy in multiple sclerosis. Libraries were prepared by immunoSEQ multiplex PCR; TCRdb keeps only in-frame clonotypes and omits some of them. The table shows more than 50,000 clones, with more than 90% occurring only once. The sample consisted of peripheral blood, taken after pregnancy. The receptors were gathered from a female donor in good health, enrolled as a control in a pregnancy study.

Only one count was recorded for this clone. This chain uses TRBV28 with TRBJ2-7; no firm D call. Deletions cut 6 bases from V and 4 bases from J, with 7 bases between. The CDR3 runs to 11 residues. CDR1 MDHEN and CDR2 SYDVKM come from the germline V gene. The CDR3, as DNA: TGTGCCAGCAGCGTCTTATACGAGCAGTACTTC. Protein product: CASSVLYEQYF.

This clone is a singleton in its sample. The V call is TRBV6-6, the J call TRBJ2-1, with 8 bases aligning to TRBD1. Germline V gives CDR1 MNHNY, CDR2 SVGAGI (reference sequence). The CDR3 consists of 16 residues. V lost 0 bases and J lost 7; bases outside the gene matches: 8. CDR3: CASSYSSRGRLNEQFF. CDR3 nucleotide sequence: TGTGCCAGCAGTTACTCTTCCAGGGGGCGCTTGAATGAGCAGTTCTTC.

This chain joins TRBV19 and TRBJ1-2, with D possibly TRBD1 on 5 matching bases. The V and J ends lost 7 bases and 8 bases respectively, with 23 bases between them. CDR3 length: 15 residues. Germline assignment: CDR1 LNHDA and CDR2 SQIVND (reference sequence). CDR3 nucleotide sequence: TGTGCCAGTAAAGAGACAGAAATTGATCCCCGCGGCTACACCTTC. As protein: CASKETEIDPRGYTF.

The V and J genes are TRBV5-6 and TRBJ2-3; the match to TRBD2 covers 10 bases. CDR1 and CDR2 (germline): SGHDT, YYEEEE. V lost 4 bases to trimming and J lost 3 bases; unmatched junction nucleotides: 5. The CDR3 extends over 15 amino acids. The CDR3 region is CASSEPSGSTDTQYF. Here the CDR3 DNA reads TGTGCCAGCAGCGAACCTAGCGGGAGTACAGATACGCAGTATTTT.

The chain employs TRBV19 and TRBJ1-1; TRBD1 might be the D (5 bases). V was trimmed by 3 bases and J by 4 bases, leaving 18 bases between them. CDR3 length: 16 amino acids. CDR1 LNHDA and CDR2 SQIVND come from the germline V gene (reference sequence). Here the CDR3 DNA reads TGTGCCAGTAGTATTGAAGGGGCAGCTTTTTCCACTGAAGCTTTCTTT. This sequence encodes CASSIEGAAFSTEAFF.

CDR3 coding DNA: TGTGCCAGCAGTTACTTCGGGGAGGCCACAACCCTCCACTTT. It codes for CASSYFGEATTLHF. The gene calls are TRBV6-6 and TRBJ1-6; no firm D call. CDR3 length: 14 amino acids. V gave up 1 base and J gave up 14 bases, with 15 bases separating them. Germline V gene sequence: CDR1 MNHNY, CDR2 SVGAGI (reference sequence).

The chain carries TRBV7-9 and TRBJ1-2; possible D gene TRBD1, 5 bases. Trimming pared 5 bases from V and 2 bases from J, leaving 15 bases between. Germline V gene sequence: CDR1 SEHNR, CDR2 FQNEAQ (reference sequence). CDR3 size: 15 residues. CDR3 loop: CASSRRAGINYGYTF. DNA for the CDR3: TGTGCCAGCAGCCGCCGGGCAGGGATAAACTATGGCTACACCTTC.

For the CDR3, the DNA is TGTGCCAGCAGTTTCGGGAGGGATGGGACCCAGTACTTC. It specifies CASSFGRDGTQYF. The genes are TRBV25-1 and TRBJ2-5, with 8 bases lining up with TRBD2. The CDR3 runs 13 residues. V lost 5 bases, J lost 7 bases, and 6 bases stayed unmatched. Germline V gene data show CDR1 as MGHDK and CDR2 as SYGVNS.

The CDR3 region has the DNA TGTGCCAGCAGCGCGGGACAGGGGGTTCGCGAGCAGTACTTC. Protein: CASSAGQGVREQYF. The V and J genes are TRBV13 and TRBJ2-7, with TRBD1 identical over 11 bases. With V trimmed by 5 bases and J by 6 bases, 6 bases remained unmatched. Germline CDR1 and CDR2: PRHDT and FYEKMQ (reference sequence). The CDR3 consists of 14 residues.

In DNA form, the CDR3 reads TGTGCCAGCAGTGAACCCAGGTTAGGCGATGGCTACACCTTC. It encodes CASSEPRLGDGYTF. The rearrangement uses TRBV6-1 and TRBJ1-2, with D unclear. This CDR3 spans 14 amino acids. The V end was cut by 2 bases, the J end by 6 bases, with 13 bases between. CDR1 is MNHNS, CDR2 SASEGT, per germline.

This clone came up once. The rearrangement joins TRBV7-2 to TRBJ2-2, with a possible D match to TRBD2 (6 bases). CDR1 and CDR2 from the germline V gene are SGHTA and FQGNSA. This CDR3 is 15 amino acids long. V lost 2 bases, J lost 3 bases, and 10 bases lay in between. The CDR3 sequence: CASSLIPGDTGELFF. CDR3 nucleotide sequence: TGTGCCAGCAGCTTAATCCCGGGGGACACCGGGGAGCTGTTTTTT. Drawing the rest from reference TRBV7-2 and TRBJ2-2, the complete variable domain is GAGVSQSPSNKVTEKGKDVELRCDPISGHTALYWYRQSLGQGLEFLIYFQGNSAPDKSGLPSDRFSAERTGGSVSTLTIQRTQQEDSAVYLCASSLIPGDTGELFFGEGSRLTVL.

The chain has TRBV2 and TRBJ1-2; D is undetermined. V shed 3 bases and J shed 2 bases, with 7 bases lying between them. Germline-derived CDR1 and CDR2 are SNHLY and FYNNEI. The CDR3 length is 13 residues. This CDR3 is CASSEAGNYGYTF. DNA for the CDR3: TGTGCCAGCAGTGAGGCGGGGAACTATGGCTACACCTTC.

This clone showed up just once. V usage is TRBV21-1 and J usage is TRBJ1-3; TRBD1, as called in the table, went unchecked against the DNA. TRBV21-1 is a listed pseudogene. The CDR3 spans 16 residues. CDR3 loop: CASSKETGSSGNTIYF. CDR3 nucleotides: TGTGCCAGCAGCAAAGAAACAGGGAGCTCTGGAAACACCATATATTTT.

This chain joins TRBV15 and TRBJ2-7, with a tentative D call TRBD2 (6 bases). The CDR3 spans 14 residues. V was pared by 0 bases and J by 13 bases, with 19 bases between. The germline gives CDR1 LNHNV, CDR2 YYDKDF (reference sequence). For the CDR3, the DNA is TGTGCCACCAGCAGAGAAGGGCGAGCAGGACTACCATACTTC. It yields the protein CATSREGRAGLPYF.

This clone was counted only a few times. This chain connects TRBV6-4 to TRBJ1-1; 9 bases align to TRBD1. Trimming cost V 6 bases and J 2 bases; bases outside gene matches: 4. CDR3 length: 14 residues. Germline values: CDR1 MRHNA, CDR2 SNTAGT. The CDR3 region has the DNA TGTGCCAGCAGCCGGGGACAGGGAAACACTGAAGCTTTCTTT. This encodes CASSRGQGNTEAFF.

V and J are TRBV4-1 and TRBJ1-1, with a weak D call TRBD1 (5 bases). From germline, CDR1 is MGHRA and CDR2 YSYEKL. Trimming removed 4 bases from V and 5 bases from J, with 14 bases in between. The CDR3 is 14 residues long. CDR3: CASSPSRGGTEAFF. DNA for the CDR3: TGCGCCAGCAGCCCAAGTCGGGGGGGAACTGAAGCTTTCTTT.

This clone was detected a few times. The chain recombines TRBV5-5 with TRBJ1-1; D is uncertain. In germline, CDR1 is SGHKS, CDR2 YYEKEE (reference sequence). V shed 6 bases and J shed 1 base, with 19 bases lying between them. The CDR3 length is 16 residues. The CDR3 DNA reads as TGTGCCAGCACCCTTGGCGGACTGACGGGGAACACTGAAGCTTTCTTT. This codes for CASTLGGLTGNTEAFF.

The chain uses TRBV18 and TRBJ1-4; 8 bases are a match to TRBD1. Trimming cost V 3 bases and J 5 bases; bases outside gene matches: 8. Germline lookup yields CDR1 KGHSH and CDR2 LQKENI. The CDR3 covers 16 residues. The CDR3: CASSPFSGTGNEKLFF. The CDR3 nucleotides read TGTGCCAGCTCACCTTTTTCCGGGACAGGCAATGAAAAACTGTTTTTT.

The chain combines TRBV5-6 with TRBJ2-7, with TRBD2 matching 11 bases. The CDR3 length is 15 residues. Germline lookup yields CDR1 SGHDT and CDR2 YYEEEE. The J segment lost 3 bases and the V segment lost 4 bases, leaving 6 bases of the junction unmatched. Here the CDR3 reads CASSDGLAGDYEQYF. CDR3 DNA: TGTGCCAGCAGCGATGGACTAGCGGGTGACTACGAGCAGTACTTC.

The chain links TRBV6-1 to TRBJ1-1; D remains unclear. Trimming stripped 6 bases from V and 5 bases from J, with 13 bases between. The CDR3 has 13 residues. CDR1 and CDR2 from the germline V gene are MNHNS and SASEGT. CDR3 bases: TGTGCCAGCAGCCAGGAAGTAGTAACTGAAGCTTTCTTT. Translation gives CASSQEVVTEAFF.

V gene TRBV12-5 combines with J gene TRBJ1-5; D uncertain. The CDR3 loop spans 14 amino acids. The germline V gene has CDR1 LGHNT and CDR2 FRNRAP. Between the trimmed V and J ends, which lost 9 bases and 3 bases, there was a span of 15 bases. The CDR3 region has the DNA TGTGCTAGCCGGAGTCAGACCTTCAATCAGCCCCAGCATTTT. Protein sequence: CASRSQTFNQPQHF.

This clone was observed once. The chain has TRBV27 and TRBJ2-7; 13 bases align to TRBD2. The CDR3 is 13 amino acids. CDR1 and CDR2 from the germline V gene are MNHEY and SMNVEV (reference sequence). J gave up 6 bases and V 6 bases, and 2 bases lay outside the gene matches. DNA of the CDR3: TGTGCCAGCAGGGGACTAGCGGGAATCGAGCAGTACTTC. This encodes CASRGLAGIEQYF.

The gene calls are TRBV27 and TRBJ1-6; 8 bases are a match to TRBD1. J gave up 2 bases and V 5 bases, and 2 bases lay outside the gene matches. The CDR3 has 15 residues. The germline gives CDR1 MNHEY, CDR2 SMNVEV (reference sequence). CDR3 bases: TGTGCCAGCAGTGCACAGGGGGCCTATAATTCACCCCTCCACTTT. It translates to CASSAQGAYNSPLHF.

The rearrangement uses TRBV5-1 and TRBJ1-2; the match to TRBD1 covers 7 bases. Germline values: CDR1 SGHRS, CDR2 YFSETQ. Trimming removed 4 bases from V and 4 bases from J; junction bases left unmatched: 7. The CDR3 contains 14 residues. CDR3 bases: TGCGCCAGCAGCCCCGGGACAGCTAGCTATGGCTACACCTTC. It encodes CASSPGTASYGYTF.

The chain combines TRBV23-1 with TRBJ1-1; TRBD1 aligns across 7 bases. TRBV23-1 is an ORF; its function is uncertain. The junction had 11 bases not matched to a gene; V was cut back by 5 bases and J by 11 bases. The length of the CDR3 is 13 residues. The DNA for the CDR3 is TGCGCCAGCAGTTTTAGACAGGGCGAGTCGGCTTTCTTT. Protein sequence: CASSFRQGESAFF.

This sequence joins TRBV28 and TRBJ1-5; no clear D gene. CDR1 is MDHEN, CDR2 SYDVKM, per germline. The CDR3 runs to 14 residues. Trimming left V 8 bases short and J 2 bases short, with 13 bases between. The CDR3 reads CASRPLRGNQPQHF. DNA for the CDR3: TGTGCCAGCCGGCCCCTGCGGGGCAATCAGCCCCAGCATTTT.

This chain joins TRBV5-1 and TRBJ1-1, with a weak D call TRBD1 (5 bases). Trimming cost V 9 bases and J 0 bases, with 12 bases left between them. CDR3 size: 13 residues. Germline assignment: CDR1 SGHRS and CDR2 YFSETQ. The CDR3 spells CATRQSMNTEAFF. The CDR3 nucleotides are TGCGCCACCCGACAGTCCATGAACACTGAAGCTTTCTTT.

The V gene is TRBV5-1, the J gene TRBJ1-1, with a possible D match to TRBD1 (6 bases). The germline V gene has CDR1 SGHRS and CDR2 YFSETQ. The CDR3 length is 14 residues. V lost 6 bases and J 1 base, leaving 13 bases between the germline ends. The CDR3 nucleotides read TGCGCCAGCACCCTAGGGGGATGGAACACTGAAGCTTTCTTT. Protein sequence: CASTLGGWNTEAFF.

This clone was counted only a few times. The J gene is TRBJ1-1, the V gene TRBV2; no definite D call. V lost 9 bases to trimming and J lost 1 base, with 9 bases between them. Looked up from germline, CDR1 is SNHLY and CDR2 is FYNNEI. The CDR3 is 12 amino acids. The CDR3 DNA reads TGTGCCAGTGACATGGAGAACACTGAAGCTTTCTTT. Its translation is CASDMENTEAFF.

V and J are TRBV9 and TRBJ2-2; maybe TRBD1 (5 bases). The CDR3 has 16 residues. V dropped 0 bases and J dropped 2 bases, with 11 bases sitting between them. Germline assignment: CDR1 SGDLS and CDR2 YYNGEE. CDR3 region: CASSVDVRGNTGELFF. CDR3 sequence (DNA): TGTGCCAGCAGCGTAGATGTAAGGGGAAACACCGGGGAGCTGTTTTTT. The full variable domain, in which reference TRBV9 and TRBJ2-2 provide the parts outside the CDR3, is DSGVTQTPKHLITATGQRVTLRCSPRSGDLSVYWYQQSLDQGLQFLIQYYNGEERAKGNILERFSAQQFPDLHSELNLSSLELGDSALYFCASSVDVRGNTGELFFGEGSRLTVL.

The chain combines TRBV28 with TRBJ1-5; 7 nucleotides agree with TRBD1. V shed 3 bases, J shed 3 bases, and the junction held 5 bases outside the gene matches. This CDR3 is built from 15 residues. Germline V CDR1 and CDR2: MDHEN, SYDVKM. The CDR3 coding sequence is TGTGCCAGCAGTTTGTCAGGGGGTTACAATCAGCCCCAGCATTTT. Amino acid sequence: CASSLSGGYNQPQHF.